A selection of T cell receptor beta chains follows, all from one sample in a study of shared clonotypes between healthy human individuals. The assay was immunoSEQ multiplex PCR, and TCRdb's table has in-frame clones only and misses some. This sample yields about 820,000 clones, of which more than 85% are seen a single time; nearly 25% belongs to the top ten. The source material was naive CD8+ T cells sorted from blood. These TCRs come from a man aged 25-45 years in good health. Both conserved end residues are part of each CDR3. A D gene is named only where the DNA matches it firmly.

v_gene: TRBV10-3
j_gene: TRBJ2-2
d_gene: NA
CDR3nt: TGTGCCATCAGTGAGGGGGCTAACACCGGGGAGCTGTTTTTT
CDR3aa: CAISEGANTGELFF

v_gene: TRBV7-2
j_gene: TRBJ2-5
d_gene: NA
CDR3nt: TGTGCCAGCAGCCGCAATCCTAGATTTACACCTCGGCAAGAGACCCAGTACTTC
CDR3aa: CASSRNPRFTPRQETQYF

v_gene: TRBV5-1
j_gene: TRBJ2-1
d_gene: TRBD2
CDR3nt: TGCGCCAGCAGCTTGGGGGGACTAGCGGGATCACCTCCTTACAATGAGCAGTTCTTC
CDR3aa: CASSLGGLAGSPPYNEQFF

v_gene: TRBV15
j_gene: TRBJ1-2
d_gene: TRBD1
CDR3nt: TGTGCCACCAGCAGACCGGACAGGGGGCTTCCTAACTATGGCTACACCTTC
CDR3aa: CATSRPDRGLPNYGYTF

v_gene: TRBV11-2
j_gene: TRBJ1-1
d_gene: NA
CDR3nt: TGTGCCAGCAGCTTACAACCCCTCGGGGGTGAAGCTTTCTTT
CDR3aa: CASSLQPLGGEAFF

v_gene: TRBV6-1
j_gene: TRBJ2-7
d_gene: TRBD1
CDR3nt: TGTGCCAGCAGGCGGACAGGGTCTCACGAGCAGTACTTC
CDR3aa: CASRRTGSHEQYF

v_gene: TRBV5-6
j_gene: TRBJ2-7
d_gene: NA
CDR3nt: TGTGCCAGCAGCTTGTTGAAGGTCTACGAGCAGTACTTC
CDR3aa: CASSLLKVYEQYF

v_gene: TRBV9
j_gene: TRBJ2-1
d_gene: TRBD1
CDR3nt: TGTGCCAGCAGCGTAGCTTCAGGGGGCGACTACAATGAGCAGTTCTTC
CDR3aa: CASSVASGGDYNEQFF

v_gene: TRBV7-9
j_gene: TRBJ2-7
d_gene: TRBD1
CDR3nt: TGTGCCAGCAGCTTCTCCGGGACAGCCTACGAGCAGTACTTC
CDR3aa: CASSFSGTAYEQYF

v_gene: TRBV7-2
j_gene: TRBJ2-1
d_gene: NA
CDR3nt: TGTGCCAGCATCGGAAATAGCCCGGGGCAGTTCTTC
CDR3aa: CASIGNSPGQFF

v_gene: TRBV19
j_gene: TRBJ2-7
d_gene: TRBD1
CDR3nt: TGTGCCAGTAGTATGGGACAGGGGGTCGAGCAGTACTTC
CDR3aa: CASSMGQGVEQYF